This T cell receptor beta chain was sequenced during a study of cytomegalovirus exposure and HLA in healthy donors. On the study more broadly: A prior study identified just under 120 million unique TCR beta sequences from some 200 million T cells. A data release that came early held some 84 million unique TCRs from HLA-typed donors.

Primers: 60 Vbeta forward and 13 Jbeta reverse. Some clones are missing from TCRdb's copy, which holds only in-frame ones; the method was immunoSEQ multiplex PCR. The repertoire holds around 65,000 clones, with 70% to 85% as singletons. The donors comprised healthy bone marrow donors. Material: PBMCs. This TCR was sampled from a girl between 5 and 17 years old in good health and CMV-seropositive.

The CDR3 protein is CASSQVLPSGNTIYF. Written as DNA, the CDR3 is TGCGCCAGCAGCCAAGTACTCCCCTCTGGAAACACCATATATTTT. The rearrangement links TRBV4-1 to TRBJ1-3; D gene unclear. V dropped 1 base and J dropped 0 bases, with 7 bases sitting between them. The CDR3 spans 15 residues. CDR1 MGHRA and CDR2 YSYEKL come from the germline V gene.